The present TCR beta chain was sequenced within a study of T cell changes during pregnancy in multiple sclerosis. The method was immunoSEQ multiplex PCR; TCRdb's version includes in-frame clones alone and lacks a portion of them. The sample consists of under 60,000 clones, approximately 92% of them appearing once. In germline, CDR1 is SGHNT, CDR2 YYREEE (reference sequence). This CDR3 has 15 residues. V was clipped by 3 bases and J by 3 bases, with 15 bases between them. Source: CD4+ T cells from peripheral blood mononuclear cells, taken in the third trimester of pregnancy. This receptor was identified in a female donor with multiple sclerosis, enrolled in a pregnancy study. The chain uses TRBV5-4 and TRBJ1-2, with a tentative D call TRBD1 (5 bases). The CDR3 region has the DNA TGTGCCAGCAGCTCTAAAATTTCGGGGGACTATGGCTACACCTTC. It specifies CASSSKISGDYGYTF.